This T cell receptor beta chain was identified in a study of control samples from healthy donors and cancer patients. The data were produced by immunoSEQ multiplex PCR, yet TCRdb's version contains in-frame clones alone and is incomplete. The sample shows about 160,000 clones, around 94% of them seen only once. This CDR3 spans 14 amino acids. CDR1 is MNHNS, CDR2 SASEGT, per germline. J lost 7 bases, V lost 2 bases, and 2 bases had no gene match. Sequenced input: PBMCs. This chain uses TRBV6-1 with TRBJ1-3, with 10 bases fitting TRBD1. This receptor was taken from a man aged 55 to 69 with colorectal cancer. The CDR3: CASSEWTGGNTIYF. As DNA, the CDR3 is TGTGCCAGCAGTGAATGGACAGGGGGGAACACCATATATTTT.